This TCR beta chain emerged from a study of T cells in Graves' hyperthyroidism and ophthalmopathy. This clonotype was observed many times. Each patient was aged 18 to 65 and had newly diagnosed hyperthyroidism of under 2 months' duration. The investigators amplified TCR beta CDR3 regions from RNA transcripts. HTBI primers were employed in a first-round RT-PCR of the TCR CDR3. TCRdb re-analysed the multiplex PCR reads in MiXCR, keeping a single row per CDR3 protein. Among around 300,000 distinct CDR3 sequences, about 14% were seen once, and the ten largest hold approximately 25%. The origin of this receptor is a woman younger than 45 with Graves' hyperthyroidism. Sequencing input: blood.

This CDR3 is CASSELGYSDTQYF. CDR3 nucleotides: TGTGCCAGCAGCGAACTCGGATATAGCGATACGCAGTATTTT. The J gene is TRBJ2-3, the V gene TRBV7-2; D unclear. The germline V and J ends were trimmed by 5 bases and 6 bases, with 15 bases remaining between them. CDR1 is SGHTA and CDR2 is FQGNSA in the germline V gene. The CDR3 runs to 14 residues.